This is a list of T cell receptor beta chains from one sample in a study of identical twins. TCRdb fed the 5' RACE reads into MiXCR, producing one record per CDR3 protein. This sample has approximately 620,000 distinct CDR3 sequences; more than 6.5% occur once, and the top ten carry 0.98%. This same sample was also part of a study on yellow fever vaccine responses in identical twins.

The sample taken for sequencing was PBMCs. These receptors were obtained from a young woman in good health. Both conserved end residues are part of each CDR3. D genes are given only for firm matches. The size of a clone is reported for some rows only, either as once, few or many, or as a class for expanded clones.

TRBJ2-7	NA	TRBV7-6	17	NA	CASSLGFERAGGYEQYF	TGTGCCAGCAGCTTAGGATTCGAGAGAGCGGGCGGTTACGAGCAGTACTTC
TRBJ2-1	many	TRBV10-2	13	NA	CASSGWEYNEQFF	TGCGCCAGCAGTGGGTGGGAGTACAATGAGCAGTTCTTC
TRBJ2-1	many	TRBV7-2	15	TRBD2	CASSLVGTSGNEQFF	TGTGCCAGCAGCTTAGTTGGGACTAGCGGGAATGAGCAGTTCTTC
TRBJ1-2	few	TRBV28	12	TRBD1	CASGAGTGGYTF	TGTGCCAGCGGTGCAGGGACAGGCGGCTACACCTTC
TRBJ2-1	few	TRBV5-5	16	NA	CASSSPSGSNYNEQFF	TGTGCCAGCAGCTCACCTTCCGGGAGTAACTACAATGAGCAGTTCTTC
TRBJ1-4	NA	TRBV7-9	12	TRBD1	CASRRAGGKLFF	TGTGCCAGCAGACGTGCAGGGGGAAAACTGTTTTTT
TRBJ1-5	NA	TRBV27	14	NA	CASSPLTKDQPQHF	TGTGCCAGCAGCCCCCTAACAAAAGATCAGCCCCAGCATTTT
TRBJ1-2	NA	TRBV4-3	15	TRBD1	CASSQDRDRYYGYTF	TGCGCCAGCAGCCAAGACCGGGACAGGTACTATGGCTACACCTTC
TRBJ2-5	NA	TRBV7-6	17	TRBD2	CASSLTPSGGLQETQYF	TGTGCCAGCAGCCTAACCCCTAGCGGAGGACTCCAAGAGACCCAGTACTTC
TRBJ1-1	NA	TRBV6-2/TRBV6-3	17	TRBD1	CASSYKQGARAKTEAFF	TGTGCCAGCAGTTATAAGCAGGGGGCGAGGGCAAAGACTGAAGCTTTCTTT
TRBJ1-1	NA	TRBV12-3/TRBV12-4	15	NA	CASSLRSVPDTEAFF	TGTGCCAGCAGTCTCCGGAGTGTTCCGGACACTGAAGCTTTCTTT
TRBJ2-3	many	TRBV24-1	14	TRBD2	CATSESGRAHTQYF	TGTGCCACCAGTGAAAGCGGGAGGGCCCATACGCAGTATTTT
TRBJ2-6	many	TRBV4-3	17	TRBD1	CASSQRTGFSGANVLTF	TGCGCCAGCAGCCAGAGGACAGGCTTCTCTGGGGCCAACGTCCTGACTTTC
TRBJ2-3	few	TRBV20-1	13	NA	CSATRENTDTQYF	TGCAGTGCTACCCGGGAAAACACAGATACGCAGTATTTT
TRBJ2-7	few	TRBV5-1	15	NA	CASSIRTEEPYEQYF	TGCGCCAGCAGCATCCGGACAGAAGAACCCTACGAGCAGTACTTC
TRBJ1-2	NA	TRBV20-1	12	NA	CSAGRHPGSYTF	TGCAGTGCTGGACGGCATCCGGGGAGCTACACCTTC
TRBJ1-1	few	TRBV11-2	17	NA	CASSPIRQGTPNTEAFF	TGTGCCAGCAGCCCGATTAGGCAGGGTACCCCGAACACTGAAGCTTTCTTT
TRBJ2-7	few	TRBV11-2	19	TRBD2	CASSPRGKISGLASYEQYF	TGTGCCAGCAGCCCAAGGGGGAAAATTTCGGGACTAGCTTCCTACGAGCAGTACTTC
TRBJ2-5	few	TRBV19	15	TRBD1	CASSTIQGPGKTQYF	TGTGCCAGTAGTACCATACAGGGGCCGGGGAAGACCCAGTACTTC
TRBJ2-1	many	TRBV6-6	12	NA	CASSQYYNEQFF	TGTGCCAGCAGCCAATACTACAATGAGCAGTTCTTC
TRBJ1-1	few	TRBV4-1	13	NA	CASRSVMNTEAFF	TGCGCCAGCAGATCGGTGATGAACACTGAAGCTTTCTTT
TRBJ2-7	few	TRBV30	14	NA	CAWSVQGQVYEQYF	TGTGCCTGGAGTGTACAGGGCCAAGTCTACGAGCAGTACTTC
TRBJ2-7	few	TRBV27	15	TRBD1	CASRAEGQGGHEQYF	TGTGCCAGCAGGGCAGAGGGACAGGGGGGACACGAGCAGTACTTC
TRBJ2-7	NA	TRBV4-3	15	TRBD2	CASSQVLSGTYEQYF	TGCGCCAGCAGCCAAGTCCTTAGCGGGACCTACGAGCAGTACTTC
TRBJ2-3	NA	TRBV7-9	15	TRBD2	CASSLSGPTTDTQYF	TGTGCCAGCAGCCTTAGCGGGCCCACCACAGATACGCAGTATTTT
TRBJ2-2	NA	TRBV29-1	13	NA	CSVGGKGVGELFF	TGCAGCGTTGGGGGTAAAGGGGTCGGGGAGCTGTTTTTT
TRBJ2-3	NA	TRBV5-1	17	TRBD2	CASSLGERLAVTDTQYF	TGCGCCAGCAGCTTGGGAGAGAGGCTAGCGGTCACAGATACGCAGTATTTT
TRBJ2-7	many	TRBV29-1	13	NA	CSALGGQAYEQYF	TGCAGCGCCCTTGGGGGGCAGGCCTACGAGCAGTACTTC
TRBJ2-6	NA	TRBV2	21	TRBD1	CASSVRATTGTGGPGANVLTF	TGTGCCAGCAGTGTTAGAGCTACAACCGGGACAGGAGGCCCTGGGGCCAACGTCCTGACTTTC
TRBJ2-1	NA	TRBV12-3/TRBV12-4	14	NA	CASSLRGGWNEQFF	TGTGCCAGCAGTTTACGCGGGGGCTGGAATGAGCAGTTCTTC
TRBJ2-5	few	TRBV6-2/TRBV6-3	13	NA	CASSYNSWETQYF	TGTGCCAGCAGTTACAACAGCTGGGAGACCCAGTACTTC
TRBJ2-5	few	TRBV20-1	15	NA	CSARGTAPIQETQYF	TGCAGTGCTAGAGGGACGGCCCCGATCCAAGAGACCCAGTACTTC
TRBJ2-1	few	TRBV14	16	TRBD2	CASSHVTSGSGNEQFF	TGTGCCAGCAGCCATGTGACTAGCGGGAGTGGAAATGAGCAGTTCTTC
TRBJ1-1	NA	TRBV2	13	TRBD1	CARGTGYGTEAFF	TGTGCCAGGGGGACAGGATACGGCACTGAAGCTTTCTTT
TRBJ1-5	many	TRBV5-1	14	NA	CASSLEGINQPQHF	TGCGCCAGCAGCTTGGAGGGGATTAATCAGCCCCAGCATTTT
TRBJ1-6	NA	TRBV7-9	14	TRBD1	CASNPTGRNSPLHF	TGTGCCAGCAACCCGACAGGGCGGAATTCACCCCTCCACTTT
TRBJ2-3	few	TRBV5-1	14	NA	CASSLLANGDTQYF	TGCGCCAGCAGCTTGTTAGCCAACGGGGATACGCAGTATTTT
TRBJ2-1	NA	TRBV7-8	14	NA	CASSFGLGYNEQFF	TGTGCCAGCAGCTTTGGTCTGGGCTACAATGAGCAGTTCTTC
TRBJ2-7	few	TRBV2	13	NA	CASTPDNSYEQYF	TGTGCCAGCACCCCTGACAACTCCTACGAGCAGTACTTC
TRBJ2-1	NA	TRBV5-1	20	NA	CASSLVFGITDYDSYNEQFF	TGCGCCAGCAGCTTGGTATTCGGGATCACCGACTATGACTCCTACAATGAGCAGTTCTTC
TRBJ2-3	few	TRBV7-6	15	TRBD2	CASSSGTSFTDTQYF	TGTGCCAGCAGCTCCGGGACTAGCTTCACAGATACGCAGTATTTT
TRBJ1-1	few	TRBV12-3/TRBV12-4	13	NA	CASSLGPDTEAFF	TGTGCCAGCAGTTTAGGACCAGACACTGAAGCTTTCTTT
TRBJ2-7	few	TRBV7-9	13	NA	CASGGGDSYEQYF	TGTGCCAGCGGGGGGGGCGACTCCTACGAGCAGTACTTC
TRBJ2-7	NA	TRBV5-1	13	NA	CASQGVGTYEQYF	TGCGCCTCTCAGGGAGTAGGAACCTACGAGCAGTACTTC
TRBJ1-1	many	TRBV3-1	11	NA	CASSQGTEAFF	TGTGCCAGCAGCCAGGGCACTGAAGCTTTCTTT
TRBJ2-1	NA	TRBV7-3	13	TRBD1	CASSSQGVHEQFF	TGTGCCAGCAGCTCACAGGGGGTCCATGAGCAGTTCTTC
TRBJ2-2	NA	TRBV14	16	TRBD1	CASSHYPRQGTGELFF	TGTGCCAGCAGCCATTACCCGAGACAGGGCACCGGGGAGCTGTTTTTT
TRBJ2-5	few	TRBV18	12	NA	CASSPEWETQYF	TGTGCCAGCTCACCCGAATGGGAGACCCAGTACTTC
TRBJ2-1	few	TRBV7-2	16	NA	CASSLASGAGYNEQFF	TGTGCCAGCAGCTTAGCGTCCGGGGCCGGATACAATGAGCAGTTCTTC
TRBJ2-1	few	TRBV28	11	NA	CASSPWGEQFF	TGTGCCAGCAGCCCGTGGGGGGAGCAGTTCTTC
TRBJ2-2	NA	TRBV4-2	17	TRBD2	CASSQGWASGSSRELFF	TGTGCCAGCAGCCAAGGGTGGGCTAGCGGGAGTAGTAGGGAGCTGTTTTTT